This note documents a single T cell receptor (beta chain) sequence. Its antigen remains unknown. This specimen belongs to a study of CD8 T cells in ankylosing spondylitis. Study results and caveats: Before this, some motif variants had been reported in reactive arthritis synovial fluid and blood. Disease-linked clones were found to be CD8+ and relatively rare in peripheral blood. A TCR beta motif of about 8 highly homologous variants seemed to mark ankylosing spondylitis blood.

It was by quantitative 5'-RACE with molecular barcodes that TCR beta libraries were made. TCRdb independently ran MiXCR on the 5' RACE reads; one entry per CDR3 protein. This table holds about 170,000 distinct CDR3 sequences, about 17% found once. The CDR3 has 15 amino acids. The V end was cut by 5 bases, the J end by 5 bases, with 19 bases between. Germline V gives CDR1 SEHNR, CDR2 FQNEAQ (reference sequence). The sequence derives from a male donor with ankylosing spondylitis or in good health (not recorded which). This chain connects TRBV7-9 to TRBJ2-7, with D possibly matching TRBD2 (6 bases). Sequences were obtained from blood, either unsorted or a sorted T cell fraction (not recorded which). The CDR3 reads CASSGVGRDFHEQYF. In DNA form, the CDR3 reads TGTGCCAGCAGCGGCGTCGGGAGAGATTTCCACGAGCAGTACTTC.